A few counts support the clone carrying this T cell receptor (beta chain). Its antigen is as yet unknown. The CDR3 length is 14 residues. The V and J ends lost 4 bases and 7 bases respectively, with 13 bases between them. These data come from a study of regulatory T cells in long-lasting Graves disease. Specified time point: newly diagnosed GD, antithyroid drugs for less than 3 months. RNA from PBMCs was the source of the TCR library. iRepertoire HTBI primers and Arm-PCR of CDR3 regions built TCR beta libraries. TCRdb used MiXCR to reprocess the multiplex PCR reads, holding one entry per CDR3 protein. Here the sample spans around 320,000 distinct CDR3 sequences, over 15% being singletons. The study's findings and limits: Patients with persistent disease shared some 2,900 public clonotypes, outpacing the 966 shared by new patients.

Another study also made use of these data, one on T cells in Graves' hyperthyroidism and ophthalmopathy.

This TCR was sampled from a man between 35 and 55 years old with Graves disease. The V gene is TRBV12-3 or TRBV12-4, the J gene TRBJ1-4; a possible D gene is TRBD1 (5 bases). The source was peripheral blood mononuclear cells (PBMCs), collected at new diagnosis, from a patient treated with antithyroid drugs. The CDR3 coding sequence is TGTGCCAGCAGTTCCCTCAGGGCAGGTGAAAAACTGTTTTTT. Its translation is CASSSLRAGEKLFF.